The source of this T cell receptor (beta chain) is a study of CD8 T cells in Susac syndrome. Reverse transcription of roughly 0.5 to 1 ug RNA was carried out with random hexamers. TCRdb re-derived calls from the immunoSEQ multiplex PCR reads in MiXCR, one entry per CDR3 protein. The sample yields about 130,000 distinct CDR3 sequences, about 95% seen once. Germline values: CDR1 LNHDA, CDR2 SQIVND (reference sequence). V was clipped by 4 bases and J by 1 base, with 11 bases between them. This CDR3 region has 15 residues. This clonotype showed up just once. This sequence was found in a human donor with Susac syndrome. This chain links TRBV19 with TRBJ1-5; a weak D match, TRBD1 (5 bases). The source material was CD8+ T cells from PBMCs. DNA for the CDR3: TGTGCCAGTAGTACCGCCGCAGGGAGCAATCAGCCCCAGCATTTT. This codes for CASSTAAGSNQPQHF.